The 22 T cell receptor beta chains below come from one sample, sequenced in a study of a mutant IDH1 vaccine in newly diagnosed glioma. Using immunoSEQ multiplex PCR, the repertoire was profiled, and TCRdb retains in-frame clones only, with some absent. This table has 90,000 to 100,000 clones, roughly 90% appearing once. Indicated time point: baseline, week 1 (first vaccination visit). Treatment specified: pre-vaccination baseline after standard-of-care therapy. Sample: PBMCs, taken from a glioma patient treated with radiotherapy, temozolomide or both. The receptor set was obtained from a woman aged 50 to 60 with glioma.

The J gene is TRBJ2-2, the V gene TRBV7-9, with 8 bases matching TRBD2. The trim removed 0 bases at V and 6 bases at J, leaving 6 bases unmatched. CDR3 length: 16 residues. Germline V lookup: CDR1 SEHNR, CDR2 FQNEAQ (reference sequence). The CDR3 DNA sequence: TGTGCCAGCAGCTTAGCAGCGGGAGTCGGGTCCGGGGAGCTGTTTTTT. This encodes CASSLAAGVGSGELFF.

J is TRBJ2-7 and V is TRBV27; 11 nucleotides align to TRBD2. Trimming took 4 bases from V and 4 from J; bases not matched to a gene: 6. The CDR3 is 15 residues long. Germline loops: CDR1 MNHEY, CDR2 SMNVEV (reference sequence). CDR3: CASSSPLAGAYEQYF. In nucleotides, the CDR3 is TGTGCCAGCAGTTCTCCACTAGCGGGAGCGTACGAGCAGTACTTC.

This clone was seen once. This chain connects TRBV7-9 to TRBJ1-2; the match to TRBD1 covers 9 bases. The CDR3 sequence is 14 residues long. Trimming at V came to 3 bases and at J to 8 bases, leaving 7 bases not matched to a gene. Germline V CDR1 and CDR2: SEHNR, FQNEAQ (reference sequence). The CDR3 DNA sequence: TGTGCCAGCAGCTTTTTTACAGGGGGCGCGGGCTACACCTTC. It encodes CASSFFTGGAGYTF. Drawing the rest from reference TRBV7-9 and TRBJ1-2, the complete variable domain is DTGVSQNPRHKITKRGQNVTFRCDPISEHNRLYWYRQTLGQGPEFLTYFQNEAQLEKSRLLSDRFSAERPKGSFSTLEIQRTEQGDSAMYLCASSFFTGGAGYTFGSGTRLTVV.

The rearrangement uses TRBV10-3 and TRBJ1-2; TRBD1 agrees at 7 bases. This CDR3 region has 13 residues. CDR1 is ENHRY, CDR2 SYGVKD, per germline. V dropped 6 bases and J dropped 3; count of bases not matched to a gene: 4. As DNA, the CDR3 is TGTGCCATCAGCAAGGGGACAGACTATGGCTACACCTTC. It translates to CAISKGTDYGYTF.

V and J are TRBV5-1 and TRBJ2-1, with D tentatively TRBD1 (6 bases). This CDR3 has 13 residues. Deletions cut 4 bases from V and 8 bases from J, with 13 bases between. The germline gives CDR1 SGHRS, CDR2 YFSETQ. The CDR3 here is CASSPGQFHEQFF. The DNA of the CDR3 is TGCGCCAGCAGCCCCGGACAGTTCCATGAGCAGTTCTTC.

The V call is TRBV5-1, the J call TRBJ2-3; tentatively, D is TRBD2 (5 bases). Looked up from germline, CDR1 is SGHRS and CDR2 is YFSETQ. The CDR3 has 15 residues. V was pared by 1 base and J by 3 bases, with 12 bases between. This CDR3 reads CASSLMGGPTDTQYF. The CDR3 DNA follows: TGCGCCAGCAGCTTGATGGGCGGGCCTACAGATACGCAGTATTTT.

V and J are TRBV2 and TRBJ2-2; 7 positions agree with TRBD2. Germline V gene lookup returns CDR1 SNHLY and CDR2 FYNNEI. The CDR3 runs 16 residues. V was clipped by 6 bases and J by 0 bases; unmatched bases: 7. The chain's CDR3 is CASRYSGTTNTGELFF. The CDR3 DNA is TGTGCCAGCAGGTATTCCGGGACTACGAACACCGGGGAGCTGTTTTTT. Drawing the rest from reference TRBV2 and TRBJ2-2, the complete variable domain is EPEVTQTPSHQVTQMGQEVILRCVPISNHLYFYWYRQILGQKVEFLVSFYNNEISEKSEIFDDQFSVERPDGSNFTLKIRSTKLEDSAMYFCASRYSGTTNTGELFFGEGSRLTVL.

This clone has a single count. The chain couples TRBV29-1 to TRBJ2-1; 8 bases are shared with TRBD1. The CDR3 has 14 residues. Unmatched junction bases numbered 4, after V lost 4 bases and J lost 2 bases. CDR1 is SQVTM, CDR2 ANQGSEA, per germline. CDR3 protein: CSVVGQVTYNEQFF. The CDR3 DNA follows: TGCAGCGTTGTGGGACAGGTGACCTACAATGAGCAGTTCTTC.

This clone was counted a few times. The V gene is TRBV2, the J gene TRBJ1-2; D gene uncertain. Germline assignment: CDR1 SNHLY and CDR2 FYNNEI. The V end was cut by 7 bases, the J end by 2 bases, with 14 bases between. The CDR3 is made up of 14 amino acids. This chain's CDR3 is CASTYGGGNYGYTF. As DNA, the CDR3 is TGTGCCAGCACCTATGGAGGAGGGAACTATGGCTACACCTTC.

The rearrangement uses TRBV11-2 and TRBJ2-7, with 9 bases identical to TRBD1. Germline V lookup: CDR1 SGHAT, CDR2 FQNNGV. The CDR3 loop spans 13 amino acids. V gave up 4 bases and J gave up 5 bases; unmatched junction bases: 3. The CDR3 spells CASSSGTGNEQYF. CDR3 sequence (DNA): TGTGCCAGCAGCTCAGGGACAGGGAACGAGCAGTACTTC.

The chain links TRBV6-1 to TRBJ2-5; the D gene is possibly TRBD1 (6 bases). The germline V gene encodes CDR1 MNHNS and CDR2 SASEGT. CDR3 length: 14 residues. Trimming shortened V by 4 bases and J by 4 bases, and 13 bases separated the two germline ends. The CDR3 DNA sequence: TGTGCCAGCAGTGTGAGGGACAAACCAGAGACCCAGTACTTC. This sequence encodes CASSVRDKPETQYF.

This CDR3 reads CASSLGVGQAPGGYTF. The CDR3 DNA reads as TGCGCCAGCAGCTTGGGTGTCGGACAGGCCCCTGGTGGCTACACCTTC. The chain has TRBV5-1 and TRBJ1-2; 7 nucleotides align to TRBD1. The CDR3 is 16 residues long. Germline V gene data show CDR1 as SGHRS and CDR2 as YFSETQ. V shed 0 bases, J shed 7 bases, and the junction held 12 bases outside the gene matches.

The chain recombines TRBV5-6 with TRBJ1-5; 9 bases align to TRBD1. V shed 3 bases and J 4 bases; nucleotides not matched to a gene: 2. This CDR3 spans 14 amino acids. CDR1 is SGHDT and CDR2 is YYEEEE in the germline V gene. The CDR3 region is CASSSGTGNQPQHF. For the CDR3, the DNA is TGTGCCAGCAGCTCCGGGACAGGGAATCAGCCCCAGCATTTT.

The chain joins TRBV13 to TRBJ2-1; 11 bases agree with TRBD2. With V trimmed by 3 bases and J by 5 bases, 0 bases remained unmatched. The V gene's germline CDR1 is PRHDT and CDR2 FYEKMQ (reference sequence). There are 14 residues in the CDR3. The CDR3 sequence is CASSLGLADNEQFF. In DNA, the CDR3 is TGTGCCAGCAGCTTGGGACTAGCGGACAATGAGCAGTTCTTC. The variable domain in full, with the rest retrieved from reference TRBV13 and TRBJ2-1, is AAGVIQSPRHLIKEKRETATLKCYPIPRHDTVYWYQQGPGQDPQFLISFYEKMQSDKGSIPDRFSAQQFSDYHSELNMSSLELGDSALYFCASSLGLADNEQFFGPGTRLTVL.

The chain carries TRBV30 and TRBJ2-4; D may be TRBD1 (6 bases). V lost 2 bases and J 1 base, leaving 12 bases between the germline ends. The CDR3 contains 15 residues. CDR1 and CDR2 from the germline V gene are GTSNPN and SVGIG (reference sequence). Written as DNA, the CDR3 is TGTGCCTGGAGTATTCCCCAGGGGGCCAAAAACATTCAGTACTTC. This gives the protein CAWSIPQGAKNIQYF.

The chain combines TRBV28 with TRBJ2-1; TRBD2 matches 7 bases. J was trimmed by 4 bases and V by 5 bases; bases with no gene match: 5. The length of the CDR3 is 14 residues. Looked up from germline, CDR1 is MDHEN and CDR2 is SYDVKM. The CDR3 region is CASSRTSAYNEQFF. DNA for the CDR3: TGTGCCAGCAGTCGTACTAGCGCTTACAATGAGCAGTTCTTC. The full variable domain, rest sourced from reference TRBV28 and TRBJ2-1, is DVKVTQSSRYLVKRTGEKVFLECVQDMDHENMFWYRQDPGLGLRLIYFSYDVKMKEKGDIPEGYSVSREKKERFSLILESASTNQTSMYLCASSRTSAYNEQFFGPGTRLTVL.

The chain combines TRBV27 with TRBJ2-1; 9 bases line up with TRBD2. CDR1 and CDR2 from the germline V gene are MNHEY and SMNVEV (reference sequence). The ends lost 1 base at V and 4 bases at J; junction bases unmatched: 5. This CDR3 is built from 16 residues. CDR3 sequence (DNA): TGTGCCAGCAGTTTATATGTGACTAGCGGTTACAATGAGCAGTTCTTC. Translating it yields CASSLYVTSGYNEQFF.

CDR3 bases: TGTGCCAGCAGCTCCGAACTAGCGGGAGGAGATACGCAGTATTTT. Amino acid sequence: CASSSELAGGDTQYF. The chain carries TRBV7-9 and TRBJ2-3, with 12 bases matching TRBD2. This CDR3 is 15 amino acids long. CDR1 and CDR2 from the germline V gene are SEHNR and FQNEAQ (reference sequence). The V gene end was trimmed by 4 bases and the J gene end by 5 bases; junction bases not matched to a gene: 4.

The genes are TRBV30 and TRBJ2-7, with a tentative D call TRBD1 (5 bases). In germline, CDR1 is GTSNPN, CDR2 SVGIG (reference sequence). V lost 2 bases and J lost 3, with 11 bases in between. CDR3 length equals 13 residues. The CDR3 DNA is TGTGCCTGGAGTAGGGGCCTTAACTACGAGCAGTACTTC. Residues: CAWSRGLNYEQYF.

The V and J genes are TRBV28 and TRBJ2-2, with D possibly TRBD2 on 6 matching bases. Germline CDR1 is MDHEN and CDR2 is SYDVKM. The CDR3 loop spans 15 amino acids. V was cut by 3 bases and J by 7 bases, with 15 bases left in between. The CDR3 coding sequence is TGTGCCAGCAGTTTGGGACTGCTGGCGGGCGGGGAGCTGTTTTTT. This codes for CASSLGLLAGGELFF.

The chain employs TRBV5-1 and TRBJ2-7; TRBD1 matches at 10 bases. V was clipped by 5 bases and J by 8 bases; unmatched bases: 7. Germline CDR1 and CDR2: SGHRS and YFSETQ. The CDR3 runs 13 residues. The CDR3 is CASSAGTGAKQYF. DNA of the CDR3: TGCGCCAGCAGTGCCGGGACAGGGGCTAAGCAGTACTTC.

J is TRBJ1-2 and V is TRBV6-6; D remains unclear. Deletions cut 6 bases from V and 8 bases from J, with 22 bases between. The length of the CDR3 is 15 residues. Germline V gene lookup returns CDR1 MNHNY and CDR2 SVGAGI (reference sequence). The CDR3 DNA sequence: TGTGCCAGCAGCCGACCCAATCCAGGCCTCAAGGGCTACACCTTC. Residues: CASSRPNPGLKGYTF.